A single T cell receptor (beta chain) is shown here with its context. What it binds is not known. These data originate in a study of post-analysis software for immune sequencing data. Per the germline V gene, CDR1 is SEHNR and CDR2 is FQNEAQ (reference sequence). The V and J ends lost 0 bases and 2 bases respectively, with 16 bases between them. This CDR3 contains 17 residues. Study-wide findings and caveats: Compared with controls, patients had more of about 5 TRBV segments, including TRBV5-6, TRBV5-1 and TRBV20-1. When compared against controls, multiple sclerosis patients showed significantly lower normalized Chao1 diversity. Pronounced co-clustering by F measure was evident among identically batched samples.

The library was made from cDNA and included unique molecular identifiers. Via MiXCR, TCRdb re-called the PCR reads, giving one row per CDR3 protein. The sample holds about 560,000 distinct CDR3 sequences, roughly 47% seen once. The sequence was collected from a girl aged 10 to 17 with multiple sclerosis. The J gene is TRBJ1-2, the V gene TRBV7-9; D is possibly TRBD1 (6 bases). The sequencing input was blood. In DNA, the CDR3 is TGTGCCAGCAGCTTAGCGCTGAGTCGGACAGAGAACTATGGCTACACCTTC. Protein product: CASSLALSRTENYGYTF.